This T cell receptor beta chain was found in a study of blood T cell repertoires in COVID-19. Across the study: Spain, Italy and the United States supplied samples that represented acute and convalescent COVID-19. The cDNA or gDNA used as material had been derived from T cells, B-cell-depleted T cells, or PBMCs.

This clone has just one count. Germline loops: CDR1 SGDLS, CDR2 YYNGEE. The CDR3 covers 14 residues. The V end was cut by 4 bases, the J end by 5 bases, with 13 bases between. Using immunoSEQ multiplex PCR, the repertoire was profiled, and TCRdb retains in-frame clones only, with some absent. This table holds about 230,000 clones, roughly 79% found once. Seattle's cohort entered during active infection and was followed longitudinally. The sequencing sample was made of peripheral blood. The sequence was obtained from a woman of 80 years or more with COVID-19, enrolled during active disease. The rearrangement joins TRBV9 to TRBJ2-1; weak D call: TRBD2 (5 bases). The CDR3 region has the DNA TGTGCCAGCAGCACCCCACTAGAAAACAATGAGCAGTTCTTC. Translated: CASSTPLENNEQFF.